The 10 T cell receptor beta chains below all came from one sample that was sequenced in a study of shared clonotypes between healthy human individuals. Profiled with immunoSEQ multiplex PCR; TCRdb holds only in-frame clones, not every one. The sample gives about 1,500,000 clones, roughly 96% of which show up once; roughly 1.1% is in the top ten. Material: naive CD4+ T cells sorted from blood. Specified subset: CD45RA+ positively selected. The receptors were gathered from a young man in good health.

This clone was counted a single time. The chain employs TRBV11-2 and TRBJ2-7; 7 positions agree with TRBD2. CDR1 is SGHAT, CDR2 FQNNGV, per germline. The CDR3 runs 15 residues. The V gene end was trimmed by 4 bases and the J gene end by 8 bases; junction bases not matched to a gene: 14. CDR3 bases: TGTGCCAGCAGCTCTCTAGCGGAGACCTACAGGAAGCAGTACTTC. Translated: CASSSLAETYRKQYF. Complete variable domain (other parts from reference TRBV11-2 and TRBJ2-7): EAGVAQSPRYKIIEKRQSVAFWCNPISGHATLYWYQQILGQGPKLLIQFQNNGVVDDSQLPKDRFSAERLKGVDSTLKIQPAKLEDSAVYLCASSSLAETYRKQYFGPGTRLTVT.

V usage is TRBV5-3 and J usage is TRBJ2-1; no firm D call. TRBV5-3 is assigned to the ORF class and has an uncertain function. The V end was cut by 3 bases, the J end by 10 bases, with 11 bases between. The CDR3 spans 12 residues. In DNA, the CDR3 is TGTGCCAGAAGCTGCGGCGGAGTCGAGCAGTTCTTC. Protein sequence: CARSCGGVEQFF.

The chain employs TRBV7-2 and TRBJ2-1, with D possibly TRBD2 on 6 matching bases. This CDR3 contains 13 residues. The germline V gene has CDR1 SGHTA and CDR2 FQGNSA. The V and J ends lost 1 base and 7 bases respectively, with 8 bases between them. DNA of the CDR3: TGTGCCAGCAGCTTAGAGGCGGGAAATGAGCAGTTCTTC. This gives the protein CASSLEAGNEQFF. Using reference TRBV7-2 and TRBJ2-1 for the parts outside the CDR3, the full variable domain is GAGVSQSPSNKVTEKGKDVELRCDPISGHTALYWYRQSLGQGLEFLIYFQGNSAPDKSGLPSDRFSAERTGGSVSTLTIQRTQQEDSAVYLCASSLEAGNEQFFGPGTRLTVL.

The chain links TRBV19 to TRBJ1-1, with 7 bases lining up with TRBD1. The J segment lost 3 bases and the V segment lost 3 bases, leaving 7 bases of the junction unmatched. The CDR3 runs 15 residues. Germline V lookup: CDR1 LNHDA, CDR2 SQIVND (reference sequence). The CDR3 bases are TGTGCCAGTAGTATCCTACCGGGACAGCACACTGAAGCTTTCTTT. Translating it yields CASSILPGQHTEAFF.

The J gene is TRBJ2-5, the V gene TRBV19, with D unclear. V was cut by 4 bases and J by 0 bases, with 12 bases left in between. Germline loops: CDR1 LNHDA, CDR2 SQIVND (reference sequence). CDR3 length: 15 residues. CDR3 loop: CASSTLGRYQETQYF. The CDR3, as DNA: TGTGCCAGTAGTACTCTAGGCCGTTACCAAGAGACCCAGTACTTC.

CDR3 DNA sequence: TGTGCCAGCAGCCCGGGACAGGGGGGGTTTAACATTCAGTACTTC. Translated, it gives CASSPGQGGFNIQYF. V and J are TRBV27 and TRBJ2-4, with 11 bases identical to TRBD1. V shed 6 bases, J shed 7 bases, and the junction held 8 bases outside the gene matches. The germline gives CDR1 MNHEY, CDR2 SMNVEV (reference sequence). The CDR3 is 15 amino acids.

V usage is TRBV29-1 and J usage is TRBJ1-5; 7 bases match TRBD1. The V segment lost 4 bases and the J segment 5 bases; nucleotides outside the gene matches: 5. The germline CDR1 and CDR2 sequences are SQVTM and ANQGSEA. The CDR3 is made up of 13 amino acids. CDR3 sequence: CSVATGTDQPQHF. Written as DNA, the CDR3 is TGCAGCGTTGCGACAGGGACCGATCAGCCCCAGCATTTT.

The chain uses TRBV29-1 and TRBJ2-1, with 8 bases identical to TRBD1. J lost 8 bases, V lost 2 bases, and 5 bases had no gene match. Germline loops: CDR1 SQVTM, CDR2 ANQGSEA. This CDR3 contains 13 residues. The CDR3 DNA is TGCAGCGTTGAAAGGGACAGGAGTTATGAGCAGTTCTTC. Its protein is CSVERDRSYEQFF.

The chain's CDR3 is CASKRDSFNLEYF. Here the CDR3 DNA reads TGTGCCAGCAAAAGGGACAGCTTCAATTTGGAGTACTTC. The chain couples TRBV6-1 to TRBJ2-7; 7 positions match TRBD1. The CDR3 has 13 amino acids. Germline assignment: CDR1 MNHNS and CDR2 SASEGT. V was pared by 7 bases and J by 11 bases, with 14 bases of the junction left unmatched.

The V gene is TRBV5-1, the J gene TRBJ2-2, with D possibly TRBD2 on 6 matching bases. CDR3 length equals 15 residues. The V and J ends lost 6 bases and 0 bases respectively, with 12 bases between them. Looked up from germline, CDR1 is SGHRS and CDR2 is YFSETQ. The DNA of the CDR3 is TGCGCCAGCAACCAACGGGAGTCGAACACCGGGGAGCTGTTTTTT. As protein: CASNQRESNTGELFF.